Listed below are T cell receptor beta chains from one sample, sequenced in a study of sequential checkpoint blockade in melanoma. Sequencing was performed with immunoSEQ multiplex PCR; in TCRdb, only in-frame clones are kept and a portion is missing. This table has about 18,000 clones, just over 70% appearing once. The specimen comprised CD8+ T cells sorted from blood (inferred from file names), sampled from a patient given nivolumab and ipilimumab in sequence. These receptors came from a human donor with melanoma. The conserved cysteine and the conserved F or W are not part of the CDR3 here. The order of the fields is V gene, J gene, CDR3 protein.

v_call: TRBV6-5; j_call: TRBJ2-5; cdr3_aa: ASTFADQQY
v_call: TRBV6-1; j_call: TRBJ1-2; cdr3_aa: ASSSGETSGYT
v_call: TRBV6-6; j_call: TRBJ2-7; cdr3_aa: ASRRDRSIYEQY
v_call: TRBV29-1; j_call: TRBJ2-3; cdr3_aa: STRLAGAIDTQY
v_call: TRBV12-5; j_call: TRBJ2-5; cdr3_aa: ASGLDPDRVGETQY
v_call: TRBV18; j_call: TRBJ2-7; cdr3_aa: ASSPPDRVAEQY
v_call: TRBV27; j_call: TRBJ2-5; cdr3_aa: ASSKRELQETQY
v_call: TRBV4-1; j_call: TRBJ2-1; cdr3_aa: ASSSRLAGEDTRYNEQF
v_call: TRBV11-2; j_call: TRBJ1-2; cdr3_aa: ASSFNVLESGYT
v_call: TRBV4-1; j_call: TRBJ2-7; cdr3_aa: ASRRVSGQGFDEQY
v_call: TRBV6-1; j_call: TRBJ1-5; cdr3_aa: ASSLGGWNQPQH
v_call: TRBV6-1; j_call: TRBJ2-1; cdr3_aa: ASSENGSPLNEQF
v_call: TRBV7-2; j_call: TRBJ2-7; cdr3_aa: ASSMEREGSGRLVYEQY
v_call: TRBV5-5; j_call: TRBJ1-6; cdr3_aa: ASSLSGGYSPLH
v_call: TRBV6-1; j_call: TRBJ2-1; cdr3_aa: ASSEAGRVSYNEQF
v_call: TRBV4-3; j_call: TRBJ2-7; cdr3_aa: ASSQVAERAYEQY
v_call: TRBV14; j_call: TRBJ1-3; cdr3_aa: ASSQTDRDSGNTIY
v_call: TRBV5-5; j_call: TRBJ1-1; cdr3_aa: ASSFDRNTEAF
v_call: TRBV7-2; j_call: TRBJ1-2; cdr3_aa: ASSYSRTGGSGYT
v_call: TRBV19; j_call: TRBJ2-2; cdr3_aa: ASDYGGAGELF
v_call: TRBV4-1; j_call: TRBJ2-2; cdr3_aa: ASSQVGSGKNTGELF
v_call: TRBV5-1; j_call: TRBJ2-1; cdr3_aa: ASSLETGGYPYNEQF
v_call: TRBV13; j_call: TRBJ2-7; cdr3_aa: ASTTRGTSEYEQY
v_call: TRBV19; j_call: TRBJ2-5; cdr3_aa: ASSKRDRLRVGETQY
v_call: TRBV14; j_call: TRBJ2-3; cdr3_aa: ASSRTSRRTDTQY
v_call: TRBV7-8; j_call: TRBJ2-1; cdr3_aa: ASSQAGTRTSYNEQF
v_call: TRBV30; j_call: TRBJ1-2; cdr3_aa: AWSVLANYGYT
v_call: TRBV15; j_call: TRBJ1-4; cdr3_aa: ATSRQTTNEKLF
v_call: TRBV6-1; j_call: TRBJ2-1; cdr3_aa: ASSETSGSTHNEQF
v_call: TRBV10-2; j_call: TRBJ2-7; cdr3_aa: ASSEIDIRLQGIYEQY
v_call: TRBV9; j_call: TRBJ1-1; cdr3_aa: ASSVTGTLNTEAF
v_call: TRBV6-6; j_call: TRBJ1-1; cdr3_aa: ASSYPDSLNTEAF
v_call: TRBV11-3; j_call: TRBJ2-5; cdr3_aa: ASSLYVTSETQY
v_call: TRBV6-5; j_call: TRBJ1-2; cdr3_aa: ASSYSPGGYGYT
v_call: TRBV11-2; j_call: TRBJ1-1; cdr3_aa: ASSALTGLDTEAF
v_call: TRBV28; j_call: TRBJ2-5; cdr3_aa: ASRRGSSGGALETQY
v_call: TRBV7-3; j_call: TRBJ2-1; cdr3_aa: ASSLIPGLAGANEQF
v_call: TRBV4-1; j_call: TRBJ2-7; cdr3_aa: ASSRLGQSNYEQY
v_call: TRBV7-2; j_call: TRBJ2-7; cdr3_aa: ASSPWEERGSYEQY
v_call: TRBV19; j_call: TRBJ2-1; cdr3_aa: ASRPTGSNEQF
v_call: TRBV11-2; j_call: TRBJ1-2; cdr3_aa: ASSGGSAGGYT
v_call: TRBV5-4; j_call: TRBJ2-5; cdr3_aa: ASSPGTGEETQY
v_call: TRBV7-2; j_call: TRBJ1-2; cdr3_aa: ASSQEGGTSGNYGYT
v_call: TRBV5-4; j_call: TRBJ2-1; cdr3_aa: ASRKGTESSYNEQF
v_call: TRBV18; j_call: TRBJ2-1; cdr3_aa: ASSEAGGPSYNEQF
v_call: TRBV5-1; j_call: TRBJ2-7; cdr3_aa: ASSAGMGQGVYEQY